A selection of T cell receptor beta chains follows, all from one sample in a study of PD-1 blockade in mismatch repair-deficient tumors. The repertoire was sequenced with immunoSEQ multiplex PCR; TCRdb's copy has only in-frame clones and lacks some. The table shows some 49,000 clones, with under 85% occurring only once. Sample: PBMCs, taken before pembrolizumab treatment. The receptors originated from an adult with mismatch repair-deficient cancer. The CDR3 runs from the conserved cysteine through the conserved F or W. Each record gives: D gene, clone size, V gene, J gene, CDR3 protein, CDR3 DNA. D genes are given only for firm matches. Size is stated for part of the rows, as once, few or many counts, or as a class when the clone is expanded.

D gene: TRBD1; clone size: -; V gene: TRBV4-2; J gene: TRBJ2-2; CDR3 protein: CASSPGQGDTGELFF; CDR3 DNA: TGTGCCAGCAGCCCGGGACAGGGGGACACCGGGGAGCTGTTTTTT
D gene: -; clone size: -; V gene: TRBV5-1; J gene: TRBJ1-1; CDR3 protein: CASSLVSESTEAFF; CDR3 DNA: TGCGCCAGCAGCTTGGTGTCGGAGTCCACTGAAGCTTTCTTT
D gene: TRBD1; clone size: -; V gene: TRBV13; J gene: TRBJ2-2; CDR3 protein: CASSPRDRNTGELFF; CDR3 DNA: TGTGCCAGCAGCCCGAGGGACAGAAACACCGGGGAGCTGTTTTTT
D gene: -; clone size: -; V gene: TRBV6-5; J gene: TRBJ2-7; CDR3 protein: CASSEPYEQYF; CDR3 DNA: TGTGCCAGCAGTGAACCCTACGAGCAGTACTTC
D gene: -; clone size: few; V gene: TRBV19; J gene: TRBJ2-2; CDR3 protein: CASSKLSTGELFF; CDR3 DNA: TGTGCCAGTAGCAAGCTAAGCACCGGGGAGCTGTTTTTT
D gene: -; clone size: -; V gene: TRBV10-3; J gene: TRBJ2-1; CDR3 protein: CAISVIGSYNEQFF; CDR3 DNA: TGTGCCATCAGTGTGATTGGCTCCTACAATGAGCAGTTCTTC
D gene: TRBD1; clone size: once; V gene: TRBV19; J gene: TRBJ1-3; CDR3 protein: CASSQTGLYSGNTIYF; CDR3 DNA: TGTGCCAGTAGCCAGACAGGGCTTTACTCTGGAAACACCATATATTTT
D gene: -; clone size: few; V gene: TRBV6-1; J gene: TRBJ1-2; CDR3 protein: CASSEKWLGGYTF; CDR3 DNA: TGTGCCAGCAGTGAAAAATGGCTTGGCGGCTACACCTTC
D gene: TRBD1; clone size: -; V gene: TRBV9; J gene: TRBJ2-1; CDR3 protein: CASSPGQGRYNEQFF; CDR3 DNA: TGTGCCAGCAGCCCGGGACAGGGGAGGTACAATGAGCAGTTCTTC
D gene: -; clone size: -; V gene: TRBV19; J gene: TRBJ2-2; CDR3 protein: CASSIDRSGVRTGELFF; CDR3 DNA: TGTGCCAGTAGTATAGATCGGTCAGGGGTCCGGACCGGGGAGCTGTTTTTT
D gene: TRBD2; clone size: -; V gene: TRBV5-1; J gene: TRBJ2-1; CDR3 protein: CASSPSGLAGGSEQFF; CDR3 DNA: TGCGCCAGCAGCCCCTCGGGACTAGCGGGCGGAAGTGAGCAGTTCTTC
D gene: -; clone size: -; V gene: TRBV19; J gene: TRBJ2-2; CDR3 protein: CASKMGTNTGELFF; CDR3 DNA: TGTGCCAGTAAGATGGGAACGAACACCGGGGAGCTGTTTTTT
D gene: TRBD1; clone size: -; V gene: TRBV5-5; J gene: TRBJ2-7; CDR3 protein: CASSLLPGQTYEQYF; CDR3 DNA: TGTGCCAGCAGCCTCCTACCGGGACAGACCTACGAGCAGTACTTC
D gene: TRBD1; clone size: -; V gene: TRBV10-1; J gene: TRBJ1-1; CDR3 protein: CASSRTGGTEAFF; CDR3 DNA: TGCGCCAGCAGTAGGACAGGGGGGACTGAAGCTTTCTTT
D gene: -; clone size: -; V gene: TRBV9; J gene: TRBJ1-5; CDR3 protein: CASSVGAFSNQPQHF; CDR3 DNA: TGTGCCAGCAGCGTAGGGGCCTTTAGCAATCAGCCCCAGCATTTT
D gene: -; clone size: -; V gene: TRBV5-1; J gene: TRBJ1-1; CDR3 protein: CASSFNSDTEAFF; CDR3 DNA: TGCGCCAGCAGCTTCAACAGCGACACTGAAGCTTTCTTT
D gene: -; clone size: few; V gene: TRBV25-1; J gene: TRBJ1-2; CDR3 protein: CASSRTGNYGYTF; CDR3 DNA: TGTGCCAGCAGTCGAACCGGGAACTATGGCTACACCTTC
D gene: -; clone size: few; V gene: TRBV27; J gene: TRBJ2-7; CDR3 protein: CASSFRRYGYEQYF; CDR3 DNA: TGTGCCAGCAGTTTCCGGAGGTACGGCTACGAGCAGTACTTC
D gene: TRBD2; clone size: -; V gene: TRBV7-6; J gene: TRBJ2-7; CDR3 protein: CASSPRLAGPYEQYF; CDR3 DNA: TGTGCCAGCAGCCCCCGACTAGCGGGTCCCTACGAGCAGTACTTC
D gene: -; clone size: -; V gene: TRBV4-2; J gene: TRBJ2-1; CDR3 protein: CASSQDARLASSYNEQFF; CDR3 DNA: TGTGCCAGCAGCCAAGATGCGCGGCTAGCCTCTTCCTACAATGAGCAGTTCTTC
D gene: -; clone size: -; V gene: TRBV7-3; J gene: TRBJ2-1; CDR3 protein: CASSRGQSSYNEQFF; CDR3 DNA: TGTGCCAGCAGCCGCGGACAGAGCTCCTACAATGAGCAGTTCTTC
D gene: -; clone size: -; V gene: TRBV11-2; J gene: TRBJ2-2; CDR3 protein: CASSLDHGVPGELFF; CDR3 DNA: TGTGCCAGCAGCTTAGATCACGGAGTCCCCGGGGAGCTGTTTTTT
D gene: TRBD2; clone size: -; V gene: TRBV27; J gene: TRBJ2-1; CDR3 protein: CASSLRAGGRNNNEQFF; CDR3 DNA: TGTGCCAGCAGTTTAAGAGCGGGAGGGAGAAATAACAATGAGCAGTTCTTC
D gene: -; clone size: -; V gene: TRBV5-8; J gene: TRBJ2-1; CDR3 protein: CASSTDSNEQFF; CDR3 DNA: TGTGCCAGCAGCACGGACAGCAATGAGCAGTTCTTC
D gene: TRBD2; clone size: -; V gene: TRBV11-1; J gene: TRBJ2-1; CDR3 protein: CASSPGLAGDEQFF; CDR3 DNA: TGTGCCAGCAGCCCTGGACTAGCGGGGGATGAGCAGTTCTTC
D gene: TRBD1; clone size: -; V gene: TRBV10-2; J gene: TRBJ2-1; CDR3 protein: CASWTGKGEQFF; CDR3 DNA: TGCGCCAGCTGGACAGGGAAGGGTGAGCAGTTCTTC
D gene: -; clone size: medium-sized; V gene: TRBV21-1; J gene: TRBJ1-4; CDR3 protein: CASSKGAHSEEKLFF; CDR3 DNA: TGTGCCAGCAGCAAAGGAGCACACTCAGAGGAAAAACTGTTTTTT
D gene: TRBD1; clone size: few; V gene: TRBV19; J gene: TRBJ1-2; CDR3 protein: CASSAQGKSHYGYTF; CDR3 DNA: TGTGCCAGTAGTGCACAGGGGAAATCGCACTATGGCTACACCTTC
D gene: -; clone size: -; V gene: TRBV19; J gene: TRBJ1-5; CDR3 protein: CASGARSPQHF; CDR3 DNA: TGTGCCAGTGGGGCCCGCTCTCCCCAGCATTTT
D gene: -; clone size: few; V gene: TRBV9; J gene: TRBJ1-5; CDR3 protein: CASSLKPGDNQPQHF; CDR3 DNA: TGTGCCAGCAGCTTAAAACCAGGAGACAATCAGCCCCAGCATTTT
D gene: TRBD2; clone size: -; V gene: TRBV9; J gene: TRBJ2-5; CDR3 protein: CASSVSAGAQETQYF; CDR3 DNA: TGTGCCAGCAGCGTTTCAGCGGGAGCGCAAGAGACCCAGTACTTC
D gene: TRBD2; clone size: -; V gene: TRBV5-4; J gene: TRBJ2-3; CDR3 protein: CASSYSGSGTDTQYF; CDR3 DNA: TGTGCCAGCAGCTATAGCGGGAGCGGCACAGATACGCAGTATTTT